The following is a T cell receptor (beta chain) sequence with its context. The antigen remains undetermined. The data originate from a study of radiotherapy plus CTLA-4 blockade in lung cancer. As for the study in general: Objective response rate was roughly 19%; disease control rate, around 31%.

The CDR3 runs 12 residues. Trimming stripped 2 bases from V and 12 bases from J, with 14 bases between. Germline values: CDR1 SQVTM, CDR2 ANQGSEA. Profiling relied on immunoSEQ multiplex PCR, and the TCRdb table lists in-frame clones only, not all of them. The table shows around 130,000 clones, with 85% to 90% occurring only once. Study findings and constraints: Expansion in blood of tumor-derived TCR clones was seen after radiotherapy plus ipilimumab. Strongest reported response predictors: early blood clone changes and post-radiation interferon-beta.

The chain is built from TRBV29-1 and TRBJ2-1; D is unresolved. The sequences come from peripheral blood, collected from a patient treated with radiotherapy plus ipilimumab. The receptor was isolated from a human donor with non-small cell lung cancer that progressed on radiotherapy plus ipilimumab. The CDR3 nucleotides are TGCAGCGTTGAATTAGAACTCCACTTGCAGTTCTTC. Residues: CSVELELHLQFF.